This T cell receptor beta chain was observed in a study of type 1 regulatory T cells. Study context: T-allo10 is a Tr1-enriched, alloantigen-specific CD4 T cell product made in vitro.

TCRdb ran MiXCR on the reads and lists one entry per CDR3 protein. The sample gives 20,000 to 25,000 distinct CDR3 sequences, roughly half of which show up once; around 4.8% is in the top ten. The V segment lost 2 bases and the J segment 3 bases; nucleotides outside the gene matches: 6. Germline loops: CDR1 KGHSH, CDR2 LQKENI. The CDR3 consists of 16 residues. In regard to this clonotype: Its antigen is not known.

The rearrangement links TRBV18 to TRBJ2-3; TRBD2 aligns across 9 bases. Specimen: cultured T cells, either the whole culture or a sorted T cell fraction (not recorded which). The clonotype comes from a human donor in good health. CDR3 loop: CASSPIAGVPTDTQYF. DNA for the CDR3: TGTGCCAGCTCACCAATAGCGGGGGTTCCTACAGATACGCAGTATTTT.